One T cell receptor (beta chain) is described in this entry. The data are from a study of human T cells and chemical hapten exposure. In the study overall: While the approximately 24-week study was under way, patients received diphenylcyclopropenone on the scalp every week.

The V end lost 2 bases, the J end lost 4 bases, and 11 bases lay between the germline ends. Germline-derived CDR1 and CDR2 are MNHEY and SVGAGI. The CDR3 covers 14 residues. Using its own MiXCR run on the RACE reads, TCRdb lists one record per CDR3 protein. Of about 300,000 distinct CDR3 sequences listed, 5% to 6.5% were seen once; the top ten hold about 8.2%. Time point given: pre-sensitization, week 0. As for treatment: therapeutic diphenylcyclopropenone sensitization with weekly scalp DPC. Sequencing used whole blood, obtained in connection with sensitization to the hapten diphenylcyclopropenone (DPC). This chain links TRBV6-5 with TRBJ1-1, with D perhaps matching TRBD1 (5 bases). This receptor was obtained from a woman in her late teens or twenties with alopecia areata. Some clones in this sample may be carry-over from other donors' samples. CDR3 in amino acids: CASSYRAGSTEAFF. The DNA for the CDR3 is TGTGCCAGCAGTTACAGAGCAGGGTCCACTGAAGCTTTCTTT.